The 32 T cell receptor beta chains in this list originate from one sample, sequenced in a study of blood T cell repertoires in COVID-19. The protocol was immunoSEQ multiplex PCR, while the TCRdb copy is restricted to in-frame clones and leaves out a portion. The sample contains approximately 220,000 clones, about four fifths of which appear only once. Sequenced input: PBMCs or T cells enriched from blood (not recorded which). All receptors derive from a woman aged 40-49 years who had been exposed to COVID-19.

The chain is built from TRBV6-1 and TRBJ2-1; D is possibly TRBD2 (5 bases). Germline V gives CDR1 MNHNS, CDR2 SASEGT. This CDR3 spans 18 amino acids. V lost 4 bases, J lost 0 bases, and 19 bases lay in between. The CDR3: CASSVTPSSTSSYNEQFF. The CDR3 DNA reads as TGTGCCAGCAGTGTAACTCCCTCTAGCACTAGCTCCTACAATGAGCAGTTCTTC.

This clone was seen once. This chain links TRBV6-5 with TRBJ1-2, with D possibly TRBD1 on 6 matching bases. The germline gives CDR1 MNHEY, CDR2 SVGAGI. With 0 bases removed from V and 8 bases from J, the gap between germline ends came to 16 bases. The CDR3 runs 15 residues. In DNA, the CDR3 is TGTGCCAGCAGTTACTCAGTACACCCTGGGGGCGGCTACACCTTC. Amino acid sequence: CASSYSVHPGGGYTF.

The CDR3 sequence: CASSQTKTGGFTEAFF. Here the CDR3 DNA reads TGCGCCAGCAGCCAAACAAAGACAGGGGGATTCACTGAAGCTTTCTTT. The rearrangement joins TRBV4-1 to TRBJ1-1; TRBD1 agrees at 9 bases. CDR3 length equals 16 residues. Germline V gene lookup returns CDR1 MGHRA and CDR2 YSYEKL. The J segment lost 4 bases and the V segment lost 2 bases, leaving 8 bases of the junction unmatched.

As DNA, the CDR3 is TGTGCCAGCAGCCCTACAGGGGTTGGCTACACCTTC. This codes for CASSPTGVGYTF. The J gene is TRBJ1-2, the V gene TRBV12-3 or TRBV12-4; 7 nucleotides align to TRBD1. Trimming took 6 bases from V and 7 from J; bases not matched to a gene: 5. CDR3 length: 12 amino acids.

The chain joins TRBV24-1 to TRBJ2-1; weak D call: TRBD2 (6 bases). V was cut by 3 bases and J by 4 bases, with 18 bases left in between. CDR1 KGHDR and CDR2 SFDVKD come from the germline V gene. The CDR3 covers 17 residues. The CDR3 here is CATSDRLAPTNYNEQFF. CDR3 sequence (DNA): TGTGCCACCAGTGATCGTCTAGCGCCCACCAATTACAATGAGCAGTTCTTC.

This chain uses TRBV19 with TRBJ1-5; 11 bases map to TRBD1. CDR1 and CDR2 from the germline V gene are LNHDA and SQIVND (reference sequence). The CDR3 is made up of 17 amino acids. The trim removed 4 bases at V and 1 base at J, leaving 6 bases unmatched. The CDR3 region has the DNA TGTGCCAGTAGTAAAGAAGGGACAGGGGGAAGCAATCAGCCCCAGCATTTT. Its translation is CASSKEGTGGSNQPQHF.

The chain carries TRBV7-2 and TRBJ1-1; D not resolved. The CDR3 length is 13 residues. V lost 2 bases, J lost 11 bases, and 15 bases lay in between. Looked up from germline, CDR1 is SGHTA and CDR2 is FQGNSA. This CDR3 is CASSLISGSGAFF. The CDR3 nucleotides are TGTGCCAGCAGCTTAATATCGGGTTCTGGGGCTTTCTTT.

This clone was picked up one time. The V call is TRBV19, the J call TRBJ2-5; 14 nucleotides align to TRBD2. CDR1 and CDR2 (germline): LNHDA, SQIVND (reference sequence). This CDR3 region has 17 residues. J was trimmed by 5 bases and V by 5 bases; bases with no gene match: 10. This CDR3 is CASSAGTSGGWRETQYF. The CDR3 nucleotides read TGTGCCAGTAGTGCGGGGACTAGCGGGGGATGGAGGGAGACCCAGTACTTC.

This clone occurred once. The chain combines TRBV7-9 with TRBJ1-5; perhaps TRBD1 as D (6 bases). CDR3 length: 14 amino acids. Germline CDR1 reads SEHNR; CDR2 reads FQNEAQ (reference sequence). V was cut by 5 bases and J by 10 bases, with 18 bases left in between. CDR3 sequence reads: CASSRDTSFLPQHF. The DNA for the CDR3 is TGTGCCAGCAGCCGGGACACATCGTTTCTCCCCCAGCATTTT.

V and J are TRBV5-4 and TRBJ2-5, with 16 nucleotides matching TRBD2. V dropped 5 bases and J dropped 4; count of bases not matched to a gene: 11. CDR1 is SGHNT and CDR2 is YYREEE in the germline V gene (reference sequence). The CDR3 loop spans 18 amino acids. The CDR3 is CASSHSGTSGGAGETQYF. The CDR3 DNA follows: TGTGCCAGCAGTCATTCCGGGACTAGCGGGGGGGCCGGAGAGACCCAGTACTTC. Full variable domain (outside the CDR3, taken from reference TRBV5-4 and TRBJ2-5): ETGVTQSPTHLIKTRGQQVTLRCSSQSGHNTVSWYQQALGQGPQFIFQYYREEENGRGNFPPRFSGLQFPNYSSELNVNALELDDSALYLCASSHSGTSGGAGETQYFGPGTRLLVL.

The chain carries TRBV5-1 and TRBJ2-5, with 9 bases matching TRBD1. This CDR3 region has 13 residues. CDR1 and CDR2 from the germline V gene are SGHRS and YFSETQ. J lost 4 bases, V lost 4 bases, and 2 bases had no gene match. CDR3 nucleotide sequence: TGCGCCAGCAGCCAACAGGGGGCAGAGACCCAGTACTTC. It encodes CASSQQGAETQYF.

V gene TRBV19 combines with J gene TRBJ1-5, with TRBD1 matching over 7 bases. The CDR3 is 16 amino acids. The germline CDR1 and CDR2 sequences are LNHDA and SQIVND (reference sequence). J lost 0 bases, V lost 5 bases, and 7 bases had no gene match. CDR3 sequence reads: CASSSVRQGSNQPQHF. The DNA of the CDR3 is TGTGCCAGTAGTTCAGTCAGACAGGGTAGCAATCAGCCCCAGCATTTT. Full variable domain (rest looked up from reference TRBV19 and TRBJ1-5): DGGITQSPKYLFRKEGQNVTLSCEQNLNHDAMYWYRQDPGQGLRLIYYSQIVNDFQKGDIAEGYSVSREKKESFPLTVTSAQKNPTAFYLCASSSVRQGSNQPQHFGDGTRLSIL.

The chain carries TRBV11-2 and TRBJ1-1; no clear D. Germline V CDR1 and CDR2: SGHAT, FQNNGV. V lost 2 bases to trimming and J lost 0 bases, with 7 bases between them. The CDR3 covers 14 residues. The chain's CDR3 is CASSLNRLNTEAFF. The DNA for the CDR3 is TGTGCCAGCAGCTTAAATCGGTTGAACACTGAAGCTTTCTTT. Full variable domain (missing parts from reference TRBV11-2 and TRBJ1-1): EAGVAQSPRYKIIEKRQSVAFWCNPISGHATLYWYQQILGQGPKLLIQFQNNGVVDDSQLPKDRFSAERLKGVDSTLKIQPAKLEDSAVYLCASSLNRLNTEAFFGQGTRLTVV.

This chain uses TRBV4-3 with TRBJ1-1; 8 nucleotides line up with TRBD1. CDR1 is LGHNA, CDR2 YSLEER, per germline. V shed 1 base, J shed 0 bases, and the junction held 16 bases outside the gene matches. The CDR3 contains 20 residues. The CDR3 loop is CASSQVGATGATDMNTEAFF. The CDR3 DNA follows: TGCGCCAGCAGCCAAGTAGGGGCGACAGGGGCGACCGATATGAACACTGAAGCTTTCTTT.

CDR3 DNA: TGTGCCTCCGGAGCCAATCAGCCCCAGCATTTT. Residues: CASGANQPQHF. The chain recombines TRBV18 with TRBJ1-5; unclear D gene. CDR3 size: 11 residues. Trimming left V 11 bases short and J 3 bases short, with 8 bases between. Germline values: CDR1 KGHSH, CDR2 LQKENI.

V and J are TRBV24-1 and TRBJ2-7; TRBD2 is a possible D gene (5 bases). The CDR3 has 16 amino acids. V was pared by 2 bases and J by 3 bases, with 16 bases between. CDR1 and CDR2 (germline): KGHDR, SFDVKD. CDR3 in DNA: TGTGCCACCAGTGATTCTACCGAGGGCAGCGGCTACGAGCAGTACTTC. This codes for CATSDSTEGSGYEQYF.

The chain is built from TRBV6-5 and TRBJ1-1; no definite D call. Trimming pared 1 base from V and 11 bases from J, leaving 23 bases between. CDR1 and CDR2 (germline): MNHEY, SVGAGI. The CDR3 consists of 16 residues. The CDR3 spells CASSYLPPGSPGGAFF. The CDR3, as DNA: TGTGCCAGCAGTTACTTACCGCCGGGCTCCCCTGGAGGGGCTTTCTTT.

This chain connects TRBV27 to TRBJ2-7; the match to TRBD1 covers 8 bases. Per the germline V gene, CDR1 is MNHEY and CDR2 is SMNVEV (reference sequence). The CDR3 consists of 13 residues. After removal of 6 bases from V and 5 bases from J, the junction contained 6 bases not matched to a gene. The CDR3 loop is CASSPGGRHEQYF. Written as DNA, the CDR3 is TGTGCCAGCAGCCCAGGGGGCAGGCACGAGCAGTACTTC.

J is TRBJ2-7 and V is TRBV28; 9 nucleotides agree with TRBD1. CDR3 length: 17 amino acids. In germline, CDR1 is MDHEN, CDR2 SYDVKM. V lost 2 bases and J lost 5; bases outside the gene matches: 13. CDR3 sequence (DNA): TGTGCCAGCAGTTTACGGGTCTTGGGACAGGGAAAAGACGAGCAGTACTTC. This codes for CASSLRVLGQGKDEQYF.

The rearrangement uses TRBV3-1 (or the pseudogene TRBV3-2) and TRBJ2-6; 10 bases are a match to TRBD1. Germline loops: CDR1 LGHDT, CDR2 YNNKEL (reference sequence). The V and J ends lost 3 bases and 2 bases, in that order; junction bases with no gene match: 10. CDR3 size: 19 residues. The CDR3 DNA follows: TGTGCCAGCAGCCACCACGGACAGGGGGGAAGCGCTGGGGCCAACGTCCTGACTTTC. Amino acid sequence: CASSHHGQGGSAGANVLTF.

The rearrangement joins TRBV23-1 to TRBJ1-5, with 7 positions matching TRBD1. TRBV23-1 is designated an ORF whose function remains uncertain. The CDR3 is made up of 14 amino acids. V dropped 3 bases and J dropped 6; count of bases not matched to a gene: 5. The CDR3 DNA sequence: TGCGCCAGCAGTCAGCCGACAGGGTTTCAGCCCCAGCATTTT. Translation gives CASSQPTGFQPQHF.

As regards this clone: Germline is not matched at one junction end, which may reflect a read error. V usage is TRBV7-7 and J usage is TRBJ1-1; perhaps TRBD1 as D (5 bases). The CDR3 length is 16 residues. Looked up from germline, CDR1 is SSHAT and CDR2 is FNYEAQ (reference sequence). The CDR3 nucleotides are TGTGCTAGCAGCTTAGTCCCAGGGAGGCTGAACACTGAAGCTTTCTTT. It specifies CASSLVPGRLNTEAFF.

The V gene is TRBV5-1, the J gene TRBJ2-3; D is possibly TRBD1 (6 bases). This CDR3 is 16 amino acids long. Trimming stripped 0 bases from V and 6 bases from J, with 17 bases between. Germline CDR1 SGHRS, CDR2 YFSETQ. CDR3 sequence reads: CASSLVRDISLDTQYF. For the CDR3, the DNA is TGCGCCAGCAGCTTGGTTCGGGACATTAGTTTGGATACGCAGTATTTT.

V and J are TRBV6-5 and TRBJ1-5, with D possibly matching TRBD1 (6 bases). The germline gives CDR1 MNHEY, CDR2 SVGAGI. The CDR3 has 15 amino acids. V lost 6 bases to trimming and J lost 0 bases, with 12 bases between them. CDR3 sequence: CASRGRQDSNQPQHF. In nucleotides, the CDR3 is TGTGCCAGCAGGGGAAGACAGGATAGCAATCAGCCCCAGCATTTT.

CDR3 in amino acids: CASSYSGSPYQPQHF. DNA for the CDR3: TGTGCCAGCAGTTACTCGGGCAGCCCGTACCAGCCCCAGCATTTT. The chain has TRBV6-2 or TRBV6-3 and TRBJ1-5, with unresolved D. The germline V and J ends were trimmed by 0 bases and 7 bases, with 13 bases remaining between them. The CDR3 runs to 15 residues. In germline, CDR1 is MNHEY, CDR2 SVGEGT.

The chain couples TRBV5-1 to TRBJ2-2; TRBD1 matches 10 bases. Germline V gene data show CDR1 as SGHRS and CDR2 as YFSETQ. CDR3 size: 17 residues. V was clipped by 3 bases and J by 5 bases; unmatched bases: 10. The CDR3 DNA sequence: TGCGCCAGCAGCTACCTTCTTGGGACAGGGGTTACCGGGGAGCTGTTTTTT. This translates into CASSYLLGTGVTGELFF. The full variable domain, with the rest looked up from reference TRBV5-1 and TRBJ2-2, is KAGVTQTPRYLIKTRGQQVTLSCSPISGHRSVSWYQQTPGQGLQFLFEYFSETQRNKGNFPGRFSGRQFSNSRSEMNVSTLELGDSALYLCASSYLLGTGVTGELFFGEGSRLTVL.

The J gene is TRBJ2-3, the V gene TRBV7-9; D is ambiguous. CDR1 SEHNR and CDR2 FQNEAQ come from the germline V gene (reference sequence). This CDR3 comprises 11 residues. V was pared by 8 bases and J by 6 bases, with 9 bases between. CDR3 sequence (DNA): TGTGCCAGCGCTGAGATGGATACGCAGTATTTT. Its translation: CASAEMDTQYF.

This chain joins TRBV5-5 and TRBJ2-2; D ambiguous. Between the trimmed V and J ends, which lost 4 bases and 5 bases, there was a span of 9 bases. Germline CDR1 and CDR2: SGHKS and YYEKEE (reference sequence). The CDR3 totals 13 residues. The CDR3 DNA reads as TGTGCCAGCAGCGTTGGGCAGACCGGGGAGCTGTTTTTT. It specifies CASSVGQTGELFF.

CDR3 residues: CASSSGTGAVTEAFF. CDR3 coding DNA: TGCGCCAGCAGCTCCGGGACAGGGGCCGTCACTGAAGCTTTCTTT. V and J are TRBV5-1 and TRBJ1-1; 10 nucleotides match TRBD1. CDR1 and CDR2 from the germline V gene are SGHRS and YFSETQ. Trimming at V came to 3 bases and at J to 4 bases, leaving 6 bases not matched to a gene. The CDR3 has 15 residues.

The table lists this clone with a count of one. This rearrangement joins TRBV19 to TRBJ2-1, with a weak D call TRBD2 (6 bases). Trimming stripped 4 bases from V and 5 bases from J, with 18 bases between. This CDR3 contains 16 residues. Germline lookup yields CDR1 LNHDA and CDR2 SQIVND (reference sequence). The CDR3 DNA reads TGTGCCAGTAGTACCGAACCGGGACTGGGACACAATGAGCAGTTCTTC. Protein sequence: CASSTEPGLGHNEQFF.

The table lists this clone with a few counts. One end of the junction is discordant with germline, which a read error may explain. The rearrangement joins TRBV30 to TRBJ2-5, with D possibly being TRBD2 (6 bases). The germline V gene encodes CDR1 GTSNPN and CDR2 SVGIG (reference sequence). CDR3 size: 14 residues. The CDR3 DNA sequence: TGTGCCTGGAACAGAGGGGAGGCTCAAGGGACCCAGTACTTC. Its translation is CAWNRGEAQGTQYF. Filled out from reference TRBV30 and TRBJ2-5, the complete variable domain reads SQTIHQWPATLVQPVGSPLSLECTVEGTSNPNLYWYRQAAGRGLQLLFYSVGIGQISSEVPQNLSASRPQDRQFILSSKKLLLSDSGFYLCAWNRGEAQGTQYFGPGTRLLVL.

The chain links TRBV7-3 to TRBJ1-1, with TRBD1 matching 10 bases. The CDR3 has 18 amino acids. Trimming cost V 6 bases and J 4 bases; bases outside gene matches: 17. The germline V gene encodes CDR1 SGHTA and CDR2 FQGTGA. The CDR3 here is CASRRTGTGADRTTEAFF. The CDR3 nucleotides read TGTGCCAGCAGAAGAACCGGGACAGGGGCCGACAGGACCACTGAAGCTTTCTTT.